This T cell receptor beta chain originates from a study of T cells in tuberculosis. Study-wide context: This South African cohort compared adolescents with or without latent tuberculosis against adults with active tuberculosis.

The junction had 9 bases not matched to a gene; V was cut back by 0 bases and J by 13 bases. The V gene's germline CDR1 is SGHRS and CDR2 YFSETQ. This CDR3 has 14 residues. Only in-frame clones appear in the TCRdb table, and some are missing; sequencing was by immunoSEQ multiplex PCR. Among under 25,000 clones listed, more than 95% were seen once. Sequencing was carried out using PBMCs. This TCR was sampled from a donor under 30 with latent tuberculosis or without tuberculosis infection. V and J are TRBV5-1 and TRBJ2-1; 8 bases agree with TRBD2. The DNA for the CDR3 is TGCGCCAGCAGCTTGGATCACTACGGGGGGGTACAGTTCTTC. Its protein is CASSLDHYGGVQFF.